The clone carrying this T cell receptor beta chain was observed many times. The data are from a study of regulatory T cells in long-lasting Graves disease. The CDR3 has 13 residues. Germline CDR1 and CDR2: LGHNT and FRNRAP. Deletions cut 7 bases from V and 8 bases from J, with 17 bases between. Arm-PCR of CDR3 regions and iRepertoire HTBI primers were the basis on which TCR beta libraries were built. Original handling: Across the samples, identification revealed 55 to 80 TRBV and about 15 TRBJ segments. TCRdb reprocessed the multiplex PCR reads with MiXCR, giving one entry per CDR3 protein. These V and J calls derive from TCRdb rather than the authors' analysis. This table holds about 540,000 distinct CDR3 sequences, 13% found once. Time point defined: newly diagnosed GD, antithyroid drugs for less than 3 months. PBMC RNA was the source of the TCR library. The data were also submitted as part of a second study, on T cells in Graves' hyperthyroidism and ophthalmopathy. That source notes: Most clonotypes that expanded in the thyroid above 0.001 also showed up in blood.

The chain combines TRBV12-5 with TRBJ1-1, with D perhaps matching TRBD1 (6 bases). The material sequenced was peripheral blood mononuclear cells (PBMCs), taken at new diagnosis, from a patient treated with antithyroid drugs. This clonotype was obtained from a young man with Graves disease. As DNA, the CDR3 is TGTGCTAGTGACGATGACAGGACCTTCGAAGCTTTCTTT. As protein: CASDDDRTFEAFF.